These T cell receptor beta chains were read from a single sample in a study of spatial heterogeneity in lung cancer. One entry per CDR3 protein results from TCRdb running MiXCR on the 5' RACE reads. The data contain roughly 10,000 distinct CDR3 sequences, roughly 7.9% of them seen just once; the ten biggest clones take up under 25%. The input for sequencing was lung tumor tissue, taken at surgery. Receptor source: a female donor with early-stage non-small cell lung cancer. The CDR3 runs from the conserved cysteine through the conserved F or W. A D gene is named only where the DNA matches it firmly. The size field is filled for only some rows; it gives once, few, many or a size class.

clone_size j_call d_call v_call cdr3_nt cdr3_aa
many TRBJ2-2 NA TRBV4-2 TGTGCCAGCAGCCTCACAGGGTCCACCGGGGAGCTGTTTTTT CASSLTGSTGELFF
medium-sized TRBJ1-1 NA TRBV20-1 TGCAGTGCTAGTCGGCCCGGAGCGGTGGGGAACACTGAAGCTTTCTTT CSASRPGAVGNTEAFF
NA TRBJ1-1 NA TRBV2 TGTGCCAGCAGGAAGGACGGACACATGAACACTGAAGCTTTCTTT CASRKDGHMNTEAFF
many TRBJ1-6 TRBD1 TRBV6-1 TGTGCCAGTATTCGGACAGGGAAGGAGTTGCCCCTCCACTTT CASIRTGKELPLHF
medium-sized TRBJ2-7 TRBD1 TRBV5-1 TGCGCCAGCAGCTTGGCCCCGACAGGGAATAACTACGAGCAGTACTTC CASSLAPTGNNYEQYF
many TRBJ1-2 NA TRBV29-1 TGCAGCGTTGAAGTCCCACACCCTAACTATGGCTACACCTTC CSVEVPHPNYGYTF
medium-sized TRBJ1-2 TRBD1 TRBV11-1 TGTGCCAGCAGCCCGACAGGGACAGGGTTCAATGGCTACACCTTC CASSPTGTGFNGYTF
many TRBJ2-5 TRBD2 TRBV5-4 TGTGCCAGCAGCCCCCGTGGAGCGGGGGGGAAAGAGACCCAGTACTTC CASSPRGAGGKETQYF
many TRBJ1-1 NA TRBV7-3 TGTGCCAGCAGCCTTATGAGGGGCAAGAACACTGAAGCTTTCTTT CASSLMRGKNTEAFF
medium-sized TRBJ1-5 NA TRBV3-1 TGTGCCAGCAGCCTTCTCGGTTCGAGTCAGCCCCAGCATTTT CASSLLGSSQPQHF
many TRBJ2-2 NA TRBV12-3/TRBV12-4 TGTGCCAGCAGTTCTACCGGGACCTACACCGGGGAGCTGTTTTTT CASSSTGTYTGELFF
many TRBJ2-1 NA TRBV9 TGTGCCAGCAGCGGCGGGACTTTAGGTAACAATGAGCAGTTCTTC CASSGGTLGNNEQFF
medium-sized TRBJ2-1 NA TRBV19 TGTGCCAGTAGTCGAATACCTTCCTATGAGCAGTTCTTC CASSRIPSYEQFF
many TRBJ2-7 NA TRBV2 TGTGCCAGCTCCCCCCCCGGCAGGGGGCGGCTAGCGGGGTTCTACGAGCAGTACTTC CASSPPGRGRLAGFYEQYF
many TRBJ1-2 NA TRBV2 TGTGCCAGCAGTGCAGGCAGCCCGGGTGGCTACACCTTC CASSAGSPGGYTF
once TRBJ1-4 TRBD1 TRBV30 TGTGCCTGTCACAGGGGGAGAGGTGAAAAACTGTTTTTT CACHRGRGEKLFF
many TRBJ2-1 NA TRBV20-1 TGCAGTGCTAAGACACCAGGAGGGATCCAGTTCTTC CSAKTPGGIQFF
many TRBJ2-3 TRBD1 TRBV4-3 TGCGCCAGCAGCCAAGAAGGGACAGTGAGGGATACGCAGTATTTT CASSQEGTVRDTQYF
many TRBJ2-1 TRBD2 TRBV7-3 TGTGCCAGCAGTCCTAGCGGGGGGGCCTACAATGAGCAGTTCTTC CASSPSGGAYNEQFF
NA TRBJ2-1 NA TRBV7-8 TGTGCCAGCAGCTTAGCACAGAACAATGAGCAGTTCTTC CASSLAQNNEQFF
many TRBJ2-3 NA TRBV5-1 TGCGCCAGCAGCTTGACAACACTAGCTTCCCGCACAGATACGCAGTATTTT CASSLTTLASRTDTQYF
many TRBJ1-1 NA TRBV7-2 TGTGCCAGCAGTTTAACTCGATACACTGAAGCTTTCTTT CASSLTRYTEAFF
medium-sized TRBJ1-3 NA TRBV12-3/TRBV12-4 TGTGCCAGCACCCAGCGGGCGCGGGGGACTGGAAACACCATATATTTT CASTQRARGTGNTIYF
many TRBJ1-2 NA TRBV6-1 TGTGCCAGCAGTGAGGGGGGCTATGGCTACACCTTC CASSEGGYGYTF
many TRBJ2-1 TRBD2 TRBV29-1 TGCAGCGCTGGAGCGGGGGTGGACTACAATGAGCAGTTCTTC CSAGAGVDYNEQFF
many TRBJ2-1 TRBD2 TRBV6-5 TGTGCCAGCAGTTACGACCTAGAGCGGGGGGTGTCCAATGAGCAGTTCTTC CASSYDLERGVSNEQFF
NA TRBJ2-5 TRBD2 TRBV27 TGTGCCAGCAGTTTTTACAGCGGGGGAGAGACCCAGTACTTC CASSFYSGGETQYF
many TRBJ2-5 TRBD2 TRBV11-2 TGTGCCAGCGGTCGGCGGGGGGGCGCCCCAGAGACCCAGTACTTC CASGRRGGAPETQYF
many TRBJ2-7 TRBD1 TRBV7-2 TGTGCCAGCAGCTTAGCGGGACAGGGGCCCCACGAGCAGTACTTC CASSLAGQGPHEQYF
few TRBJ1-6 NA TRBV6-1 TGTGCCAGCAGTGAAGTATGGGCAGCTAAGACAAATTCACCCCTCCACTTT CASSEVWAAKTNSPLHF
many TRBJ2-7 TRBD2 TRBV20-1 TGCAGTGCCCCGGGGGGAACCTACGAGCAGTACTTC CSAPGGTYEQYF
NA TRBJ2-7 TRBD1 TRBV7-2 TGTGCCAGCAGCTCGGGGACAGGGCCACCCTACGAGCAGTACTTC CASSSGTGPPYEQYF
many TRBJ2-1 TRBD2 TRBV18 TGTGCCAGCTCACCAGCTAGCGGGGGGGCAAATGAGCAGTTCTTC CASSPASGGANEQFF
NA TRBJ1-3 NA TRBV18 TGTGCCAGCTCACCGCTACAAGTGACAGGACCTGGAAACACCATATATTTT CASSPLQVTGPGNTIYF
medium-sized TRBJ2-3 NA TRBV7-6 TGTGCCAGCAGCTTAGCGAGGGGGTCGCAGTATTTT CASSLARGSQYF
many TRBJ1-2 NA TRBV7-8 TGTGCCAGCAGCTTAGAAGGCCGATTGGGCTACACCTTC CASSLEGRLGYTF
many TRBJ2-7 NA TRBV10-3 TGTGCCATCAGTGATAAGGGGGGATTAGACGGGCAGTACTTC CAISDKGGLDGQYF
medium-sized TRBJ1-4 NA TRBV28 TGTGCCAGCAGCCCAGAGGGCACTAATGAAAAACTGTTTTTT CASSPEGTNEKLFF
many TRBJ1-1 NA TRBV3-1 TGTGCCAGCACCTTCGGGTGGGGGGCTGAAGCTTTCTTT CASTFGWGAEAFF
many TRBJ2-7 NA TRBV20-1 TGCAGTGCTAGTCCCCTAACCGACGGAAGCTCCTACGAGCAGTACTTC CSASPLTDGSSYEQYF
medium-sized TRBJ1-5 TRBD1 TRBV29-1 TGCAGCGTTCTGGGACAGCCAAATCAGCCCCAGCATTTT CSVLGQPNQPQHF
medium-sized TRBJ1-2 NA TRBV7-2 TGTGCCAGCAGCTCGGACAGCCCCTCCTATGGCTACACCTTC CASSSDSPSYGYTF